The source of this T cell receptor (beta chain) is a study of OX40 agonist ivuxolimab in advanced cancers. TCRdb's copy holds only in-frame clones and misses some; the assay was immunoSEQ multiplex PCR. The sample lists 41,000 or so clones, 85% seen once, with roughly 2.5% in the top ten. This clonotype originated in an adult with an advanced solid tumor such as melanoma, head and neck, liver or kidney cancer. Sequenced here: CD4+ or CD8+ T cells sorted from blood, sampled in a trial of the OX40 agonist ivuxolimab.

The chain's CDR3 is CASSYTPPAYEQYF. DNA of the CDR3: TGTGCCAGCAGCTATACCCCCCCCGCGTACGAGCAGTACTTC. The chain couples TRBV7-2 to TRBJ2-7; D is undetermined. In germline, CDR1 is SGHTA, CDR2 FQGNSA. The CDR3 spans 14 residues. V lost 4 bases to trimming and J lost 4 bases, with 14 bases between them.